The next 28 T cell receptor beta chains were all read from a single sample in a study of shared clonotypes between healthy human individuals (dated by TCRdb to about 2020). Library preparation employed the immunoSEQ multiplex PCR assay. TCRdb limited this immuneACCESS table to in-frame rearrangements with V and J called. A share of clones is missing; checked studies link under half to unresolved V genes, and the rest is unexplained. This sample gives 650,000 to 750,000 clones in total; 72% of them show up just once. The ten most abundant clones make up roughly 1.8% of the sample. Input material: memory CD4+ T cells sorted from blood. Explained via the paper, the cell subset or site label denotes: CD45RA-negative fraction. These receptors were collected from a woman in her 30s in good health.

The gene calls are TRBV27 and TRBJ1-5; possibly TRBD1 for D (6 bases). This CDR3 is 18 amino acids long. The germline gives CDR1 MNHEY, CDR2 SMNVEV (reference sequence). V lost 6 bases to trimming and J lost 4 bases, with 25 bases between them. For the CDR3, the DNA is TGTGCCAGCAGCGTCCGTCCCCAGGGGATGGGGTTGAATCAGCCCCAGCATTTT. It codes for CASSVRPQGMGLNQPQHF.

The chain uses TRBV7-8 and TRBJ1-5; D is unclear. Per germline, CDR1 SGHVS and CDR2 FQNEAQ. The CDR3 runs 15 residues. V shed 5 bases and J shed 0 bases, with 11 bases lying between them. As DNA, the CDR3 is TGTGCCAGCAGCCGGAAAGCATATAGCAATCAGCCCCAGCATTTT. This codes for CASSRKAYSNQPQHF.

The CDR3 here is CASSPRYPGLAYEQYF. CDR3 sequence (DNA): TGTGCCAGCAGCCCGAGGTATCCGGGACTAGCCTACGAGCAGTACTTC. V gene TRBV7-8 combines with J gene TRBJ2-7, with 8 bases aligning to TRBD2. The CDR3 contains 16 residues. CDR1 and CDR2 (germline): SGHVS, FQNEAQ. V was clipped by 5 bases and J by 2 bases; unmatched bases: 11.

This clone was seen just once. The chain links TRBV6-5 to TRBJ1-1; 8 nucleotides line up with TRBD1. The V segment lost 6 bases and the J segment 5 bases; nucleotides outside the gene matches: 5. This CDR3 has 13 amino acids. From germline, CDR1 is MNHEY and CDR2 SVGAGI. The CDR3 bases are TGTGCCAGCAGCCCGGACAGGGCAACTGAAGCTTTCTTT. Residues: CASSPDRATEAFF.

The table lists this clone with a few counts. Other DNA sequences in the sample encode the same CDR3. This chain joins TRBV18 and TRBJ1-3; D gene unclear. Per germline, CDR1 KGHSH and CDR2 LQKENI. V lost 4 bases to trimming and J lost 3 bases, with 1 base between them. CDR3 length: 11 amino acids. In nucleotides, the CDR3 is TGTGCCAGCTCACGTGGAAACACCATATATTTT. Encoded protein: CASSRGNTIYF.

The rearrangement uses TRBV19 and TRBJ2-3; no reliable D call. The germline V gene encodes CDR1 LNHDA and CDR2 SQIVND (reference sequence). V lost 8 bases to trimming and J lost 0 bases, with 15 bases between them. The CDR3 totals 15 residues. CDR3 protein: CASAESVSSTDTQYF. CDR3 nucleotides: TGTGCCAGTGCGGAAAGCGTATCTAGCACAGATACGCAGTATTTT.

The chain uses TRBV9 and TRBJ2-6; D is possibly TRBD1 (6 bases). Per germline, CDR1 SGDLS and CDR2 YYNGEE. The CDR3 sequence is 15 residues long. Trimming took 0 bases from V and 3 from J, leaving 7 bases between them. CDR3 region: CASSVAGDGANVLTF. The CDR3 DNA sequence: TGTGCCAGCAGCGTAGCAGGGGATGGGGCCAACGTCCTGACTTTC. The variable domain in full, with the rest retrieved from reference TRBV9 and TRBJ2-6, is DSGVTQTPKHLITATGQRVTLRCSPRSGDLSVYWYQQSLDQGLQFLIQYYNGEERAKGNILERFSAQQFPDLHSELNLSSLELGDSALYFCASSVAGDGANVLTFGAGSRLTVL.

A few counts support this clone. The chain recombines TRBV5-8 with TRBJ2-3; possible D gene TRBD1, 5 bases. The germline V and J ends were trimmed by 2 bases and 1 base, with 11 bases remaining between them. CDR3 size: 15 residues. The V gene's germline CDR1 is SGHTS and CDR2 YDEGEE. The CDR3 sequence: CASSFVQGGTDTQYF. Written as DNA, the CDR3 is TGTGCCAGCAGCTTCGTCCAGGGTGGCACAGATACGCAGTATTTT.

The chain carries TRBV6-6 and TRBJ2-7, with TRBD2 matching 7 bases. This CDR3 spans 13 amino acids. Germline assignment: CDR1 MNHNY and CDR2 SVGAGI (reference sequence). V trimming: 8 bases; J trimming: 5 bases; junction bases outside the gene matches: 9. CDR3: CASALAGAHEQYF. The CDR3 coding sequence is TGTGCCAGCGCCTTGGCGGGAGCCCACGAGCAGTACTTC.

The chain carries TRBV11-3 and TRBJ1-1, with 7 bases lining up with TRBD1. Looked up from germline, CDR1 is SGHNT and CDR2 is YENEEA. This CDR3 has 15 amino acids. Trimming removed 5 bases from V and 0 bases from J; junction bases left unmatched: 6. CDR3 region: CASSLRGGLNTEAFF. The DNA of the CDR3 is TGTGCCAGCAGCCTAAGAGGGGGCCTGAACACTGAAGCTTTCTTT.

This clone was counted a few times. CDR3 amino acids: CASSLGGRKTYEQYF. CDR3 in DNA: TGTGCCAGCAGCTTAGGGGGGAGGAAAACCTACGAGCAGTACTTC. This rearrangement joins TRBV7-6 to TRBJ2-7, with a weak D call TRBD2 (6 bases). Per germline, CDR1 SGHVS and CDR2 FNYEAQ. V dropped 1 base and J dropped 2 bases, with 12 bases sitting between them. This CDR3 contains 15 residues.

The chain uses TRBV18 and TRBJ2-7, with TRBD1 matching 8 bases. CDR3 length: 13 amino acids. Germline values: CDR1 KGHSH, CDR2 LQKENI. Germline trimming cut 5 bases from V and 5 bases from J; bases unmatched to any gene: 5. The CDR3 bases are TGTGCCAGCTCAAACTTGGACAGGGACGAGCAGTACTTC. Translation: CASSNLDRDEQYF.

This sequence joins TRBV6-1 and TRBJ2-7, with D unclear. Germline V gives CDR1 MNHNS, CDR2 SASEGT. The CDR3 is made up of 11 amino acids. V lost 6 bases to trimming and J lost 3 bases, with 6 bases between them. The CDR3: CASSTVYEQYF. The CDR3 DNA sequence: TGTGCCAGCAGCACCGTCTACGAGCAGTACTTC.

V is TRBV5-1 and J is TRBJ2-1; 14 positions agree with TRBD2. The ends lost 3 bases at V and 1 base at J; junction bases unmatched: 6. CDR1 is SGHRS, CDR2 YFSETQ, per germline. The CDR3 runs 18 residues. In DNA, the CDR3 is TGCGCCAGCAGCTGGAGGGGACTAGCGGGAGCTTCCTACAATGAGCAGTTCTTC. Translated, it gives CASSWRGLAGASYNEQFF.

V usage is TRBV2 and J usage is TRBJ2-7; D not resolved. Trimming pared 3 bases from V and 2 bases from J, leaving 8 bases between. The CDR3 extends over 13 amino acids. Germline V lookup: CDR1 SNHLY, CDR2 FYNNEI. CDR3 in amino acids: CASSEVLPYEQYF. The CDR3 bases are TGTGCCAGCAGTGAGGTCCTACCCTACGAGCAGTACTTC.

The chain is built from TRBV27 and TRBJ2-5; 12 nucleotides line up with TRBD1. The J call may be incorrect, as the DNA end agrees better with TRBJ2-7. The germline gives CDR1 MNHEY, CDR2 SMNVEV (reference sequence). The CDR3 extends over 16 amino acids. The CDR3 DNA reads as TGTGCCAGCCGGGACAGGGGGCATCGGACCTGGAGCGAGCAGTACTTC. It encodes CASRDRGHRTWSEQYF.

A few counts support this clone. The sample holds other DNA sequences that translate to the same CDR3. This rearrangement joins TRBV28 to TRBJ1-5; tentatively, D is TRBD1 (5 bases). CDR1 MDHEN and CDR2 SYDVKM come from the germline V gene. The CDR3 totals 13 residues. Trimming took off 6 bases at V and 1 base at J, with 7 bases between the two ends. The CDR3 sequence: CASRRDSNQPQHF. CDR3 in DNA: TGTGCCAGCAGACGGGACAGCAATCAGCCCCAGCATTTT. Together with reference TRBV28 and TRBJ1-5, the CDR3 gives the full variable domain: DVKVTQSSRYLVKRTGEKVFLECVQDMDHENMFWYRQDPGLGLRLIYFSYDVKMKEKGDIPEGYSVSREKKERFSLILESASTNQTSMYLCASRRDSNQPQHFGDGTRLSIL.

This rearrangement joins TRBV2 to TRBJ2-7, with 7 nucleotides matching TRBD1. This CDR3 region has 14 residues. Germline V gene lookup returns CDR1 SNHLY and CDR2 FYNNEI. Losses at the gene ends were 6 bases for V and 3 bases for J; bases not matched to a gene: 8. The CDR3 protein is CASSLGTDLYEQYF. CDR3 nucleotides: TGTGCCAGCAGCCTCGGGACAGACCTCTACGAGCAGTACTTC.

The V gene is TRBV29-1, the J gene TRBJ2-1, with 12 bases lining up with TRBD2. Germline V gene data show CDR1 as SQVTM and CDR2 as ANQGSEA. V was pared by 4 bases and J by 0 bases, with 10 bases of the junction left unmatched. The CDR3 consists of 18 residues. The CDR3 loop reads CSVVDTSGRLSSYNEQFF. CDR3 nucleotide sequence: TGCAGCGTTGTGGACACTAGCGGGAGGTTGAGCTCCTACAATGAGCAGTTCTTC.

V gene TRBV5-8 combines with J gene TRBJ1-1; D is possibly TRBD1 (5 bases). The CDR3 length is 15 residues. The V end was cut by 9 bases, the J end by 0 bases, with 18 bases between. Germline V gene sequence: CDR1 SGHTS, CDR2 YDEGEE. This CDR3 is CATYNAPTVNTEAFF. The DNA of the CDR3 is TGTGCCACCTACAACGCCCCGACAGTGAACACTGAAGCTTTCTTT.

The V call is TRBV7-3, the J call TRBJ1-5; no reliable D call. Germline V lookup: CDR1 SGHTA, CDR2 FQGTGA. This CDR3 contains 14 residues. Trimming shortened V by 3 bases and J by 0 bases, and 6 bases separated the two germline ends. CDR3 protein: CASSLTPSNQPQHF. The CDR3 region has the DNA TGTGCCAGCAGCTTGACCCCTAGCAATCAGCCCCAGCATTTT.

The chain is built from TRBV6-6 and TRBJ2-4; maybe TRBD2 (6 bases). This CDR3 region has 16 residues. CDR1 and CDR2 (germline): MNHNY, SVGAGI (reference sequence). V was shortened by 0 bases and J by 0 bases, with 9 bases between the two germline ends. This chain's CDR3 is CASSYSLGGAKNIQYF. As DNA, the CDR3 is TGTGCCAGCAGTTACTCTTTGGGGGGAGCCAAAAACATTCAGTACTTC.

CDR3 amino acids: CASNTNRAHEQYF. The DNA of the CDR3 is TGTGCCAGCAATACGAACAGGGCCCACGAGCAGTACTTC. V usage is TRBV2 and J usage is TRBJ2-7; D might be TRBD1 (6 bases). The CDR3 has 13 residues. Between the trimmed V and J ends, which lost 7 bases and 5 bases, there was a span of 15 bases. Per germline, CDR1 SNHLY and CDR2 FYNNEI.

A word on this clone: Additional DNA sequences in this sample encode the identical CDR3. The chain carries TRBV29-1 and TRBJ1-5; tentative D call: TRBD1 (6 bases). V was cut by 4 bases and J by 4 bases, with 8 bases left in between. The CDR3 has 12 amino acids. Germline CDR1 and CDR2: SQVTM and ANQGSEA. CDR3 nucleotides: TGCAGCGTTGGGGGGCGGAATCAGCCCCAGCATTTT. Translated, it gives CSVGGRNQPQHF.

This chain joins TRBV18 and TRBJ1-3; D remains unclear. The CDR3 is made up of 19 amino acids. Looked up from germline, CDR1 is KGHSH and CDR2 is LQKENI. Trimming took 2 bases from V and 4 from J, leaving 24 bases between them. Here the CDR3 DNA reads TGTGCCAGCTCACCAAACTTTAGTCCCGGGATTACCGGGGGAAACACCATATATTTT. Encoded protein: CASSPNFSPGITGGNTIYF.

This clone was found once. The chain joins TRBV5-1 to TRBJ2-7; D uncertain. The ends were cut back, 1 base at V and 6 bases at J, with 8 bases in the middle. The V gene's germline CDR1 is SGHRS and CDR2 YFSETQ. The CDR3 covers 12 residues. The CDR3 DNA is TGCGCCAGCAGCTTGACCAACGGCGAGCAGTACTTC. Its translation: CASSLTNGEQYF.

This chain links TRBV2 with TRBJ1-3; no definite D call. Germline CDR1 is SNHLY and CDR2 is FYNNEI. Trimming took 4 bases from V and 4 from J, leaving 11 bases between them. The CDR3 is made up of 14 amino acids. Written as DNA, the CDR3 is TGTGCCAGCAGTGCGACCTCCGAAGGAAACACCATATATTTT. This encodes CASSATSEGNTIYF.

The rearrangement uses TRBV4-1 and TRBJ2-2; 10 bases are a match to TRBD1. The V gene's germline CDR1 is MGHRA and CDR2 YSYEKL. J lost 3 bases, V lost 3 bases, and 7 bases had no gene match. This CDR3 contains 17 residues. CDR3 in amino acids: CASSQLTGGPDTGELFF. In DNA, the CDR3 is TGCGCCAGCAGCCAGCTGACAGGGGGCCCGGACACCGGGGAGCTGTTTTTT.